Following are 12 T cell receptor beta chains from one sample sequenced in a study of T cell clones after liver transplantation. Libraries were prepared by immunoSEQ multiplex PCR; TCRdb keeps only in-frame clonotypes and omits some of them. The sample includes about 75,000 clones, around four fifths seen only once; the top ten take approximately 2.1%. Material: CD4+ T cells from blood, obtained around 50 months after liver transplant. These receptors were obtained from a human patient who received a liver transplant. Some T cells may originate from the graft donor.

The chain links TRBV7-9 to TRBJ2-1, with 7 nucleotides matching TRBD1. Trimming cost V 1 base and J 7 bases; bases outside gene matches: 7. Per the germline V gene, CDR1 is SEHNR and CDR2 is FQNEAQ (reference sequence). The CDR3 is 15 amino acids. CDR3: CASSLGTGMQNEQFF. For the CDR3, the DNA is TGTGCCAGCAGCTTAGGGACAGGTATGCAGAATGAGCAGTTCTTC.

V is TRBV9 and J is TRBJ2-3; D is possibly TRBD2 (5 bases). V was clipped by 2 bases and J by 1 base, with 5 bases between them. The CDR3 contains 13 residues. Germline-derived CDR1 and CDR2 are SGDLS and YYNGEE. The CDR3 region has the DNA TGTGCCAGCAGCGTGCGGGGCACAGATACGCAGTATTTT. Translated, it gives CASSVRGTDTQYF.

This sequence joins TRBV9 and TRBJ1-4; D might be TRBD1 (5 bases). CDR3 length: 16 amino acids. V was cut by 0 bases and J by 5 bases, with 14 bases left in between. Germline V gives CDR1 SGDLS, CDR2 YYNGEE. CDR3: CASSVATRGPNEKLFF. DNA for the CDR3: TGTGCCAGCAGCGTAGCTACAAGGGGACCCAATGAAAAACTGTTTTTT.

The rearrangement links TRBV7-2 to TRBJ1-2, with D perhaps matching TRBD1 (6 bases). CDR1 and CDR2 from the germline V gene are SGHTA and FQGNSA. CDR3 length: 14 amino acids. The ends were cut back, 5 bases at V and 2 bases at J, with 12 bases in the middle. The CDR3 DNA reads as TGTGCCAGCAGCCTCATCGGACAGAACTATGGCTACACCTTC. This translates into CASSLIGQNYGYTF.

The V and J genes are TRBV9 and TRBJ1-1; D is uncertain. The CDR3 is made up of 12 amino acids. Between the trimmed V and J ends, which lost 0 bases and 3 bases, there was a span of 3 bases. Germline V gives CDR1 SGDLS, CDR2 YYNGEE. For the CDR3, the DNA is TGTGCCAGCAGCGTAGGTGACACTGAAGCTTTCTTT. Its protein product is CASSVGDTEAFF.

This CDR3 is CAISVSGGYEQFF. The CDR3 coding sequence is TGTGCCATCAGTGTCTCGGGGGGCTATGAGCAGTTCTTC. The J gene is TRBJ2-1, the V gene TRBV10-3; D may be TRBD2 (7 bases). CDR3 size: 13 residues. V lost 4 bases and J 8 bases, leaving 12 bases between the germline ends. In germline, CDR1 is ENHRY, CDR2 SYGVKD.

V gene TRBV19 combines with J gene TRBJ1-6, with D unclear. Germline loops: CDR1 LNHDA, CDR2 SQIVND (reference sequence). The germline V and J ends were trimmed by 0 bases and 12 bases, with 6 bases remaining between them. This CDR3 comprises 12 residues. CDR3 sequence reads: CASSIEREPLHF. The CDR3 nucleotides are TGTGCCAGTAGTATAGAGCGAGAACCCCTCCACTTT.

This chain links TRBV10-2 with TRBJ1-3, with 7 bases lining up with TRBD1. The V segment lost 4 bases and the J segment 0 bases; nucleotides outside the gene matches: 6. The length of the CDR3 is 16 residues. Per the germline V gene, CDR1 is WSHSY and CDR2 is SAAADI. The CDR3: CASSVTGKSSGNTIYF. The CDR3 nucleotides are TGCGCCAGCAGTGTGACAGGGAAGAGCTCTGGAAACACCATATATTTT.

V is TRBV9 and J is TRBJ2-3; D remains ambiguous. CDR1 and CDR2 (germline): SGDLS, YYNGEE. This CDR3 comprises 14 residues. Trimming cost V 0 bases and J 7 bases, with 12 bases left between them. CDR3 amino acids: CASSVGTASYTQYF. CDR3 coding DNA: TGTGCCAGCAGCGTAGGCACGGCTTCATATACGCAGTATTTT.

This clone was seen just once. This chain uses TRBV14 with TRBJ1-2; D possibly corresponds to TRBD1 (5 bases). The CDR3 extends over 12 amino acids. Between the trimmed V and J ends, which lost 2 bases and 8 bases, there was a span of 9 bases. Germline V gives CDR1 SGHDN, CDR2 FVKESK. The CDR3, as DNA: TGTGCCAGCAGCCAAAGGGGCCGAGGCTACACCTTC. It encodes CASSQRGRGYTF.

V gene TRBV6-1 combines with J gene TRBJ1-1; D is possibly TRBD1 (5 bases). Trimming cost V 6 bases and J 1 base, with 6 bases left between them. This CDR3 has 12 residues. Germline CDR1 MNHNS, CDR2 SASEGT. As DNA, the CDR3 is TGTGCCAGCAGGACAGCGAACACTGAAGCTTTCTTT. Its protein is CASRTANTEAFF.

The rearrangement joins TRBV19 to TRBJ2-7; D may be TRBD1 (7 bases). Trimming shortened V by 4 bases and J by 3 bases, and 13 bases separated the two germline ends. The CDR3 totals 14 residues. Germline CDR1 LNHDA, CDR2 SQIVND (reference sequence). The CDR3 spells CASSTGDRGYEQYF. CDR3 sequence (DNA): TGTGCCAGTAGTACGGGGGACAGAGGCTACGAGCAGTACTTC. The variable domain in full, completed from reference TRBV19 and TRBJ2-7, reads DGGITQSPKYLFRKEGQNVTLSCEQNLNHDAMYWYRQDPGQGLRLIYYSQIVNDFQKGDIAEGYSVSREKKESFPLTVTSAQKNPTAFYLCASSTGDRGYEQYFGPGTRLTVT.